Below, 22 T cell receptor beta chains from the same sample are listed, as sequenced in a study of T cell responses to AZD1222 COVID-19 vaccine. Data came from immunoSEQ multiplex PCR; TCRdb stores just in-frame clones and leaves some out. Of around 120,000 clones in the sample, roughly 92% were seen once. The sequences come from peripheral blood, collected 28 days after the second AZD1222 dose. These receptor sequences come from an adult who received the AZD1222 COVID-19 vaccine.

The chain is built from TRBV11-3 and TRBJ2-5; tentative D call: TRBD1 (6 bases). CDR3 length: 16 residues. The V end lost 5 bases, the J end lost 2 bases, and 18 bases lay between the germline ends. CDR1 is SGHNT, CDR2 YENEEA, per germline. The CDR3 nucleotides read TGTGCCAGCAGCCCTGGGCCGGGACAACCGCAAGAGACCCAGTACTTC. Protein sequence: CASSPGPGQPQETQYF.

CDR3 bases: TGTGCCAGCAGTTCGGACATAAACACTGAAGCTTTCTTT. It yields the protein CASSSDINTEAFF. The chain carries TRBV28 and TRBJ1-1, with a weak D call TRBD1 (5 bases). From germline, CDR1 is MDHEN and CDR2 SYDVKM. The CDR3 loop spans 13 amino acids. The germline V and J ends were trimmed by 4 bases and 2 bases, with 8 bases remaining between them.

This chain links TRBV19 with TRBJ2-1; 8 bases are a match to TRBD2. J lost 5 bases, V lost 7 bases, and 13 bases had no gene match. Germline V gene data show CDR1 as LNHDA and CDR2 as SQIVND (reference sequence). The CDR3 has 16 amino acids. The CDR3 DNA is TGTGCCAGTATCGGCCGTTCCGGGACTAGTAACAATGAGCAGTTCTTC. Its protein is CASIGRSGTSNNEQFF.

The chain combines TRBV5-1 with TRBJ1-5; TRBD1 might be the D (6 bases). V lost 0 bases, J lost 4 bases, and 8 bases lay in between. Germline V gene data show CDR1 as SGHRS and CDR2 as YFSETQ. The CDR3 runs to 14 residues. The CDR3 DNA follows: TGCGCCAGCAGCTTGGGTGACAGGAATCAGCCCCAGCATTTT. This translates into CASSLGDRNQPQHF.

This clone was detected once. The V call is TRBV11-1, the J call TRBJ2-2; D possibly corresponds to TRBD1 (6 bases). V was trimmed by 2 bases and J by 6 bases, leaving 10 bases between them. The CDR3 runs to 14 residues. The germline gives CDR1 SGHAT, CDR2 FQDESV (reference sequence). CDR3 protein: CASSLLRGSGELFF. In DNA, the CDR3 is TGTGCCAGCAGCTTATTAAGGGGGTCCGGGGAGCTGTTTTTT.

The chain links TRBV7-2 to TRBJ2-5; 7 positions match TRBD2. There are 16 residues in the CDR3. V gave up 5 bases and J gave up 5 bases; unmatched junction bases: 14. Germline loops: CDR1 SGHTA, CDR2 FQGNSA. For the CDR3, the DNA is TGTGCCAGCAGCCTCACCAGCGGGATGGAGTGGGAGACCCAGTACTTC. It is translated as CASSLTSGMEWETQYF.

The chain joins TRBV6-5 to TRBJ1-1; D ambiguous. This CDR3 region has 15 residues. V lost 0 bases to trimming and J lost 8 bases, with 16 bases between them. In germline, CDR1 is MNHEY, CDR2 SVGAGI. The CDR3 bases are TGTGCCAGCAGTTACTCGAGGCGGCCAGGCGCCGAAGCTTTCTTT. It is translated as CASSYSRRPGAEAFF.

The V gene is TRBV6-6, the J gene TRBJ2-7; 10 nucleotides match TRBD1. From germline, CDR1 is MNHNY and CDR2 SVGAGI (reference sequence). The CDR3 is 15 amino acids. The V segment lost 3 bases and the J segment 3 bases; nucleotides outside the gene matches: 5. The CDR3 region is CASSYTGTGDYEQYF. The CDR3 DNA is TGTGCCAGCAGTTATACCGGGACAGGGGACTACGAGCAGTACTTC.

The CDR3 loop is CASSQEFGNNQPQHF. CDR3 nucleotides: TGCGCCAGCAGCCAAGAATTCGGCAACAATCAGCCCCAGCATTTT. V gene TRBV4-3 combines with J gene TRBJ1-5; no firm D call. Germline loops: CDR1 LGHNA, CDR2 YSLEER. This CDR3 region has 15 residues. The V end lost 0 bases, the J end lost 3 bases, and 9 bases lay between the germline ends.

The gene calls are TRBV5-1 and TRBJ2-2, with TRBD2 matching 9 bases. The length of the CDR3 is 17 residues. The V and J ends lost 5 bases and 0 bases, in that order; junction bases with no gene match: 8. The germline V gene encodes CDR1 SGHRS and CDR2 YFSETQ. The DNA for the CDR3 is TGCGCCAGCAGATCGGAGCGGGGGGCTTCGAACACCGGGGAGCTGTTTTTT. Translating it yields CASRSERGASNTGELFF.

A few counts support this clone. The CDR3 DNA reads TGTGCCAGTAGTATAGCTAGCGGGAGTGTCGAGCAGTACTTC. This codes for CASSIASGSVEQYF. The chain is built from TRBV19 and TRBJ2-7; 10 positions match TRBD2. CDR3 length equals 14 residues. The V gene's germline CDR1 is LNHDA and CDR2 SQIVND (reference sequence). V lost 1 base to trimming and J lost 6 bases; unmatched junction nucleotides: 3.

This clone was recorded only once. The gene calls are TRBV19 and TRBJ1-5, with D perhaps TRBD1 (5 bases). Germline V gene lookup returns CDR1 LNHDA and CDR2 SQIVND (reference sequence). Trimming took off 8 bases at V and 2 bases at J, with 16 bases between the two ends. This CDR3 region has 15 residues. In nucleotides, the CDR3 is TGTGCCAGTGGGACGTCGGGCGGGGGCAATCAGCCCCAGCATTTT. Its protein is CASGTSGGGNQPQHF.

This clone was detected once. This chain joins TRBV24-1 and TRBJ2-1; D unresolved. Germline-derived CDR1 and CDR2 are KGHDR and SFDVKD. The length of the CDR3 is 11 residues. V shed 0 bases and J shed 12 bases, with 5 bases lying between them. The DNA for the CDR3 is TGTGCCACCAGTGATTTGCGAGCGCAGTTCTTC. Encoded protein: CATSDLRAQFF.

The chain has TRBV10-1 and TRBJ2-2; 9 bases match TRBD1. The CDR3 sequence is 16 residues long. The ends lost 4 bases at V and 7 bases at J; junction bases unmatched: 10. Germline values: CDR1 WNHNN, CDR2 SYGVQD (reference sequence). CDR3 DNA sequence: TGCGCCAGCAGTGCACGTCAACAGGGGGCCAACGGGGAGCTGTTTTTT. Translating gives CASSARQQGANGELFF.

V and J are TRBV19 and TRBJ2-6, with unresolved D. CDR1 and CDR2 from the germline V gene are LNHDA and SQIVND (reference sequence). Trimming took off 1 base at V and 8 bases at J, with 6 bases between the two ends. CDR3 length equals 13 residues. This CDR3 is CASSIGATNVLTF. Here the CDR3 DNA reads TGTGCCAGTAGTATAGGGGCCACCAACGTCCTGACTTTC.

The chain combines TRBV2 with TRBJ2-6; tentative D call: TRBD2 (5 bases). Germline loops: CDR1 SNHLY, CDR2 FYNNEI. V was pared by 5 bases and J by 0 bases, with 8 bases between. This CDR3 contains 15 residues. The CDR3 DNA follows: TGTGCCAGCAGTTACGGGAACTCTGGGGCCAACGTCCTGACTTTC. As protein: CASSYGNSGANVLTF.

The chain links TRBV30 to TRBJ1-3; D is perhaps TRBD1 (6 bases). The CDR3 is 15 amino acids. The V end was cut by 5 bases, the J end by 0 bases, with 14 bases between. Per germline, CDR1 GTSNPN and CDR2 SVGIG (reference sequence). Written as DNA, the CDR3 is TGTGCCTGGGGACAGTCCTCCCTCTCTGGAAACACCATATATTTT. The encoded protein is CAWGQSSLSGNTIYF. Combining the CDR3 with reference TRBV30 and TRBJ1-3 gives the whole variable domain SQTIHQWPATLVQPVGSPLSLECTVEGTSNPNLYWYRQAAGRGLQLLFYSVGIGQISSEVPQNLSASRPQDRQFILSSKKLLLSDSGFYLCAWGQSSLSGNTIYFGEGSWLTVV.

The V gene is TRBV14, the J gene TRBJ2-1; D is possibly TRBD2 (6 bases). Germline CDR1 reads SGHDN; CDR2 reads FVKESK. With 0 bases removed from V and 4 bases from J, the gap between germline ends came to 13 bases. The CDR3 is 16 residues long. The chain's CDR3 is CASSQDDGGIYNEQFF. The DNA of the CDR3 is TGTGCCAGCAGCCAAGACGACGGGGGAATTTACAATGAGCAGTTCTTC.

This clone was observed a single time. V gene TRBV18 combines with J gene TRBJ1-1, with D unresolved. With 2 bases removed from V and 1 base from J, the gap between germline ends came to 5 bases. The CDR3 runs 13 residues. CDR1 is KGHSH and CDR2 is LQKENI in the germline V gene. CDR3 residues: CASSPGGNTEAFF. The CDR3 nucleotides are TGTGCCAGCTCACCAGGTGGGAACACTGAAGCTTTCTTT. The variable domain in full, completed from reference TRBV18 and TRBJ1-1, reads NAGVMQNPRHLVRRRGQEARLRCSPMKGHSHVYWYRQLPEEGLKFMVYLQKENIIDESGMPKERFSAEFPKEGPSILRIQQVVRGDSAAYFCASSPGGNTEAFFGQGTRLTVV.

This CDR3 is CASSFKGGREAFF. The CDR3 DNA reads as TGTGCCAGCAGTTTTAAGGGGGGCAGGGAAGCTTTCTTT. The chain joins TRBV6-5 to TRBJ1-1; D is perhaps TRBD1 (6 bases). The CDR3 is 13 residues long. CDR1 and CDR2 (germline): MNHEY, SVGAGI. Trimming left V 4 bases short and J 8 bases short, with 14 bases between.

A single count supports this clone. The rearrangement uses TRBV7-9 and TRBJ1-4; D gene uncertain. The CDR3 runs 13 residues. Trimming took off 5 bases at V and 4 bases at J, with 8 bases between the two ends. Germline-derived CDR1 and CDR2 are SEHNR and FQNEAQ (reference sequence). The CDR3 nucleotides are TGTGCCAGCAGCATACAGAGTAATGAAAAACTGTTTTTT. Translation gives CASSIQSNEKLFF. Filled out from reference TRBV7-9 and TRBJ1-4, the complete variable domain reads DTGVSQNPRHKITKRGQNVTFRCDPISEHNRLYWYRQTLGQGPEFLTYFQNEAQLEKSRLLSDRFSAERPKGSFSTLEIQRTEQGDSAMYLCASSIQSNEKLFFGSGTQLSVL.

The chain joins TRBV28 to TRBJ1-4; the match to TRBD1 covers 10 bases. The CDR3 runs 15 residues. CDR1 is MDHEN and CDR2 is SYDVKM in the germline V gene. V was pared by 6 bases and J by 5 bases, with 6 bases of the junction left unmatched. This chain's CDR3 is CASSPTGGLNEKLFF. Written as DNA, the CDR3 is TGTGCCAGCAGCCCGACAGGGGGCTTAAATGAAAAACTGTTTTTT.